The 11 T cell receptor beta chains below come from one sample, sequenced in a study of T-cell reconstitution after alpha-beta-depleted transplantation in children. Researchers prepared the TCRbeta library using unique molecular identifiers, the study reports. TCRdb re-called the PCR reads with MiXCR, one entry per CDR3 protein. Of 600,000 to 700,000 distinct CDR3 sequences in the sample, around 17% were seen once. The sample consisted of PBMCs from the stem cell graft donor, taken from the stem cell graft. These receptors all come from a human donor who donated a stem cell graft to a child with acute myeloid leukemia.

This clonotype was recorded a few times. This sequence joins TRBV7-2 and TRBJ1-6; 11 bases match TRBD1. The CDR3 covers 16 residues. Trimming at V came to 1 base and at J to 8 bases, leaving 4 bases not matched to a gene. CDR1 and CDR2 from the germline V gene are SGHTA and FQGNSA. The CDR3 here is CASSLGGDRGYSPLHF. CDR3 sequence (DNA): TGTGCCAGCAGCTTAGGGGGGGACAGGGGGTATTCACCCCTCCACTTT.

This clonotype was counted many times. This CDR3 reads CSARYGNQPQHF. CDR3 DNA sequence: TGCAGTGCTAGGTACGGGAATCAGCCCCAGCATTTT. V is TRBV20-1 and J is TRBJ1-5; D gene unclear. V was cut by 3 bases and J by 4 bases, with 7 bases left in between. CDR1 is DFQATT and CDR2 is SNEGSKA in the germline V gene (reference sequence). The CDR3 is 12 amino acids.

Turning to this clonotype: One junction end does not reproduce the germline sequence, and a read error may be involved. The chain links TRBV11-2 to TRBJ1-1; D ambiguous. CDR3 length: 14 amino acids. Looked up from germline, CDR1 is SGHAT and CDR2 is FQNNGV. CDR3 in amino acids: CASSLEDLGTEAFF. In DNA form, the CDR3 reads TGTGCCAGCAGTTTAGAGGATCTCGGCACTGAAGCTTTCTTT.

This clonotype came up many times. V and J are TRBV12-3 or TRBV12-4 and TRBJ1-1; perhaps TRBD1 as D (5 bases). The germline V and J ends were trimmed by 1 base and 4 bases, with 13 bases remaining between them. The CDR3 covers 15 residues. In DNA form, the CDR3 reads TGTGCCAGCAGTTTAGTCGAGGGGAGAGTCACTGAAGCTTTCTTT. It is translated as CASSLVEGRVTEAFF.

The chain recombines TRBV29-1 with TRBJ2-7; a weak D match, TRBD2 (7 bases). V was pared by 6 bases and J by 7 bases, with 19 bases between. From germline, CDR1 is SQVTM and CDR2 ANQGSEA. CDR3 length: 13 residues. The CDR3 coding sequence is TGCAGCGTCCGAGAGGGGGGGACCTGGGAGCAGTACTTC. It encodes CSVREGGTWEQYF.

In DNA, the CDR3 is TGTGCCAGCAGCCCGGGAATGTCGGGTGAGCAGTTCTTC. As protein: CASSPGMSGEQFF. This sequence joins TRBV6-2 or TRBV6-3 and TRBJ2-1, with D tentatively TRBD2 (5 bases). Germline V lookup: CDR1 MNHEY, CDR2 SVGEGT. V was trimmed by 6 bases and J by 9 bases, leaving 15 bases between them. This CDR3 contains 13 residues.

This clonotype showed up just a few times. The chain combines TRBV27 with TRBJ2-1, with D unresolved. This CDR3 is built from 13 residues. CDR1 and CDR2 (germline): MNHEY, SMNVEV (reference sequence). V gave up 7 bases and J gave up 12 bases, with 19 bases separating them. The CDR3 is CASTPLIGFGQFF. CDR3 DNA sequence: TGTGCCAGCACCCCTCTGATCGGGTTTGGGCAGTTCTTC.

V usage is TRBV5-1 and J usage is TRBJ2-3; tentative D call: TRBD2 (5 bases). Trimming left V 4 bases short and J 5 bases short, with 8 bases between. Germline values: CDR1 SGHRS, CDR2 YFSETQ. This CDR3 contains 12 residues. The CDR3 region is CASSLREDTQYF. CDR3 DNA sequence: TGCGCCAGCAGCCTCCGGGAAGATACGCAGTATTTT. The full variable domain, with the rest looked up from reference TRBV5-1 and TRBJ2-3, is KAGVTQTPRYLIKTRGQQVTLSCSPISGHRSVSWYQQTPGQGLQFLFEYFSETQRNKGNFPGRFSGRQFSNSRSEMNVSTLELGDSALYLCASSLREDTQYFGPGTRLTVL.

J is TRBJ2-5 and V is TRBV7-7, with D uncertain. The V end was cut by 4 bases, the J end by 7 bases, with 10 bases between. The germline CDR1 and CDR2 sequences are SSHAT and FNYEAQ (reference sequence). The CDR3 is 12 amino acids. In DNA form, the CDR3 reads TGTGCCAGCAGCTCTCCCCCTGGGACCCAGTACTTC. Its translation: CASSSPPGTQYF.

This clonotype was seen ten or more times. The chain has TRBV20-1 and TRBJ2-1, with D maybe TRBD1 (5 bases). V lost 2 bases, J lost 0 bases, and 14 bases lay in between. The CDR3 is made up of 16 amino acids. The germline V gene has CDR1 DFQATT and CDR2 SNEGSKA (reference sequence). The chain's CDR3 is CSARPLGASSYNEQFF. The CDR3 DNA reads as TGCAGTGCTAGACCTTTAGGGGCTAGCTCCTACAATGAGCAGTTCTTC.

In this sample, this clonotype turned up many times. The V gene is TRBV29-1, the J gene TRBJ2-3; D gene unclear. This CDR3 comprises 12 residues. Germline values: CDR1 SQVTM, CDR2 ANQGSEA. V lost 4 bases and J 6 bases, leaving 11 bases between the germline ends. The CDR3 sequence: CSVVGLGDTQYF. CDR3 DNA: TGCAGCGTTGTCGGCCTCGGGGATACGCAGTATTTT.